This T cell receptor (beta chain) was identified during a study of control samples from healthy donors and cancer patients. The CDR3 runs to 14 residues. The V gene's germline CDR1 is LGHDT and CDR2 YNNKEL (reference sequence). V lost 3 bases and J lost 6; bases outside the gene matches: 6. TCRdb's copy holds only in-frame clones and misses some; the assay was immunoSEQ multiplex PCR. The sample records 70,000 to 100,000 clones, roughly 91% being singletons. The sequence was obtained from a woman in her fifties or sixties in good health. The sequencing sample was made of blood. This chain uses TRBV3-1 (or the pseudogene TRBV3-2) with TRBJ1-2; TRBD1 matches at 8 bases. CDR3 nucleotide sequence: TGTGCCAGCAGCCACCTTACGGGACAGGATGGCTACACCTTC. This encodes CASSHLTGQDGYTF.